Listed below are T cell receptor beta chains from one sample, sequenced in a study of CD8+CD57+ T cells in acquired aplastic anemia. TCRdb fed the reads into MiXCR, producing one record per CDR3 protein. There are more than 250,000 distinct CDR3 sequences in the sample; approximately 57% occur only once, and approximately 8.2% lies in the top ten. The sample taken for sequencing was sorted CD4+, CD8+, or CD8+CD57+ T cells (not recorded which) from PBMCs. The receptors were gathered from a human donor with severe aplastic anemia or a healthy control (not recorded which). Both conserved end residues are trimmed from each CDR3.

j_call v_call cdr3_aa
TRBJ1-1 TRBV29-1 SVESNTEAF
TRBJ2-2 TRBV7-3 ASSTSGGPLFNTGELF
TRBJ2-7 TRBV28 ASSLAGALYEQY
TRBJ2-7 TRBV2 ASSEGELYEQY
TRBJ1-2 TRBV20-1 SARDLAGWTGYT
TRBJ1-1 TRBV20-1 SARAGAMNTEAF
TRBJ2-5 TRBV28 ASSLNTGRLMETQY
TRBJ1-6 TRBV10-3 AISATGDNSPLH
TRBJ2-7 TRBV7-9 ASSLPGVGEQY
TRBJ1-2 TRBV6-1 ASSGYYPGGPGDGYT
TRBJ1-1 TRBV7-8 ASSLTGNMNTEAF
TRBJ2-2 TRBV7-9 ASSFGVTGELF
TRBJ1-2 TRBV12-3/TRBV12-4 ASSSGTTYGYT
TRBJ1-1 TRBV7-6 ASSLADRGAENTEAF
TRBJ1-1 TRBV2 ASSEFPGQGRMNTEAF
TRBJ2-5 TRBV7-2 ASSQVGLAGEGETQY
TRBJ1-4 TRBV19 ASRGRVGEKLF
TRBJ2-3 TRBV2 ASSEVADTQY
TRBJ1-2 TRBV19 ASGRRQGIERGYT
TRBJ2-3 TRBV6-2/TRBV6-3 ASSYSEVSTDTQY
TRBJ1-1 TRBV7-6 ASSLGQGAEAF
TRBJ1-1 TRBV24-1 ATSDRTGVGAF
TRBJ2-5 TRBV7-2 ASSPRPAEVGGGETQY
TRBJ2-7 TRBV15 ATSRERRGYYEQY
TRBJ2-2 TRBV6-2/TRBV6-3 ASTWGGSATGELF
TRBJ2-3 TRBV20-1 SAFPPGGPTDTQY
TRBJ1-4 TRBV20-1 SAPDRGKPSEKLF
TRBJ2-1 TRBV9 AWPEEAGYEQF
TRBJ1-1 TRBV7-2 ASSLIWDTEAF
TRBJ1-1 TRBV12-3/TRBV12-4 ASIKQDDTEAF
TRBJ2-7 TRBV19 ASRPAGFYEQY
TRBJ2-7 TRBV5-6 ASSKGQGTSKPYEQY
TRBJ2-3 TRBV7-2 ASSSNGLAGRTDTQY
TRBJ1-2 TRBV5-1 ASRQRQGAGGYT
TRBJ2-6 TRBV29-1 SVGGLVGTSGANVLT
TRBJ2-7 TRBV12-3/TRBV12-4 ASSIGTGSYEQY
TRBJ2-5 TRBV7-2 ASSYGGSEETQY
TRBJ1-5 TRBV2 ASSGLGGATQPQH
TRBJ1-6 TRBV5-1 ASSLGVGSPLH
TRBJ1-1 TRBV7-9 ASSPSAVNTEAF
TRBJ2-5 TRBV6-6 ASSSPGETQY
TRBJ1-3 TRBV5-1 ASSSTPGTGNTIY
TRBJ2-7 TRBV2 ASRTDPRHEQY
TRBJ2-3 TRBV15 APRQGLMTDTQY
TRBJ1-1 TRBV7-9 ASSFPGGGSDTEAF
TRBJ1-1 TRBV20-1 SARAPNTEAF
TRBJ2-7 TRBV25-1 ASGASVTYEQY
TRBJ2-5 TRBV5-1 ASSLVVGMEETQY
TRBJ1-5 TRBV19 ASSLLTRTRQPQH
TRBJ2-7 TRBV2 ASRLGAGGAYEQY
TRBJ1-2 TRBV20-1 SGTDRGRFGYT
TRBJ2-7 TRBV9 ASSVGPGVEQY
TRBJ1-1 TRBV29-1 SIAGGVGTEAF
TRBJ2-5 TRBV30 AWSVRWSETQY